This T cell receptor beta chain emerged from a study of cytomegalovirus exposure and HLA in healthy donors. At the level of the study: HLA-typed donors were the source of tens of millions of unique TCRs held in an early data release.

This clone was picked up a small number of times. Use of 60 Vbeta and 13 Jbeta primers characterized the PCR. The repertoire was sequenced with immunoSEQ multiplex PCR; TCRdb's copy has only in-frame clones and lacks some. The sample has tens of thousands of clones, around 85% seen once. J gave up 9 bases and V 4 bases, and 9 bases lay outside the gene matches. Germline lookup yields CDR1 MNHEY and CDR2 SVGAGI. The CDR3 runs 15 residues. This rearrangement joins TRBV6-5 to TRBJ1-6; 7 bases fit TRBD1. This TCR derives from a woman in her 30s in good health and CMV-seronegative. Sample: PBMCs. The CDR3 here is CASSSQTGLGSPLHF. The DNA for the CDR3 is TGTGCCAGCAGTTCCCAGACAGGGTTGGGTTCACCCCTCCACTTT.